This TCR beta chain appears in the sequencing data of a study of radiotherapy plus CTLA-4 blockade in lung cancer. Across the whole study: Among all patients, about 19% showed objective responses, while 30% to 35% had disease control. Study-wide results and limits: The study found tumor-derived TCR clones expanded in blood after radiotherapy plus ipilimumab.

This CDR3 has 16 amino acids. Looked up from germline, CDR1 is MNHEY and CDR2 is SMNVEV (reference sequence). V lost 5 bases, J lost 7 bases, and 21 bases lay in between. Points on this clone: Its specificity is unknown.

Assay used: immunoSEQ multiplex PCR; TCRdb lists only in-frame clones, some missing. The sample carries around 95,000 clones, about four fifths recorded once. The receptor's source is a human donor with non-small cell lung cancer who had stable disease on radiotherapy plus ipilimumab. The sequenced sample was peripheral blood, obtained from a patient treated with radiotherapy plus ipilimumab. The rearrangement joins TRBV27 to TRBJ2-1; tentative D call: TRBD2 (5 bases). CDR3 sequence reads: CASSPSWEPPRNEQFF. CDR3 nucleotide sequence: TGTGCCAGCAGTCCCTCCTGGGAGCCACCAAGGAATGAGCAGTTCTTC.